This record concerns one T cell receptor beta chain sequence. The sample is drawn from a study of cytomegalovirus exposure and HLA in healthy donors. Deletions cut 5 bases from V and 5 bases from J, with 9 bases between. The CDR3 covers 12 residues. The germline V gene encodes CDR1 SGHTA and CDR2 FQGNSA. A multiplex PCR was run with 60 Vbeta primers and 13 Jbeta primers. Clones were read by immunoSEQ multiplex PCR, and TCRdb kept only the in-frame ones, dropping some. The table for this sample gives about 210,000 clones. The sequencing sample was made of PBMCs. This chain uses TRBV7-2 with TRBJ1-2, with D perhaps matching TRBD1 (6 bases). The clonotype comes from a woman aged 25 to 45 in good health and CMV-seropositive. The chain's CDR3 is CASSQGQYGYTF. The CDR3 bases are TGTGCCAGCAGCCAAGGACAGTATGGCTACACCTTC.